The rows below give T cell receptor beta chains drawn from one sample of a study of cytomegalovirus exposure and HLA in healthy donors. Generated by immunoSEQ multiplex PCR, the TCRdb table keeps only in-frame clones and is missing some. Of around 130,000 clones listed, roughly 88% are singletons. Sequenced: PBMCs. These TCRs come from a young woman in good health and CMV-seropositive. Both conserved end residues are part of each CDR3. The D gene is left open where the match is weak. Expanded clones are given a class, and other clones once, few, many or no size at all.

j_call,clone_size,d_call,v_call,cdr3_nt,cdr3_aa
TRBJ2-3,-,TRBD2,TRBV4-1,TGCGCCAGCAGCCAAGATCGCGGCGGGGGGCCAGATACGCAGTATTTT,CASSQDRGGGPDTQYF
TRBJ1-2,-,TRBD1,TRBV19,TGTGCCAGTAGTATAGGACAGGGGGCGCGTGGCTACACCTTC,CASSIGQGARGYTF
TRBJ1-5,-,-,TRBV9,TGTGCCAGCAGTGAGGCAGGGGATCAGCCCCAGCATTTT,CASSEAGDQPQHF
TRBJ2-3,-,TRBD1,TRBV11-3,TGTGCCAGCAGCCCCGGGACAGGGGGTATAGATACGCAGTATTTT,CASSPGTGGIDTQYF
TRBJ2-3,-,TRBD2,TRBV30,TGTGCCTGGAGTGGGAGCGGGGGGGCGGCAGATACGCAGTATTTT,CAWSGSGGAADTQYF
TRBJ2-2,-,TRBD1,TRBV9,TGTGCCAGCAGCCCTCACCTTGACAGGGTCGGAACCGGGGAGCTGTTTTTT,CASSPHLDRVGTGELFF
TRBJ2-7,-,-,TRBV28,TGTGCCAGCAGCTCCTTCGAGGGAATGAGGGAGCAGTACTTC,CASSSFEGMREQYF
TRBJ2-1,-,-,TRBV30,TGTGCCTGGAAGCAAAAAGGGGTCTACAATGAGCAGTTCTTC,CAWKQKGVYNEQFF
TRBJ2-1,-,TRBD2,TRBV4-2,TGTGCCAGCAGCCAAGATTGGCTAGCGGGGGGGGGTGATGAGCAGTTCTTC,CASSQDWLAGGGDEQFF
TRBJ1-6,-,-,TRBV19,TGTGCCAGTACTTCCTCGGGAGGAAGATCACCCCTCCACTTT,CASTSSGGRSPLHF
TRBJ2-5,once,TRBD2,TRBV27,TGTGCCAGCAGTGCTAGCGGTTGGTACCAAGAGACCCAGTACTTC,CASSASGWYQETQYF
TRBJ1-1,-,-,TRBV6-4,TGTGCCAGCAGTGCCCTCAGGGATGAAGCTTTCTTT,CASSALRDEAFF
TRBJ2-7,-,-,TRBV5-8,TGTGCCACCCGGACACCCATCGCCTACGAGCAGTACTTC,CATRTPIAYEQYF
TRBJ1-6,few,-,TRBV15,TGTGCCACCAGCAGAGGGAGGGGTTCCCCCCTCCACTTT,CATSRGRGSPLHF
TRBJ2-5,-,-,TRBV5-1,TGCGCCAGCAGCTTGGGGAGCGGACAAGAGACCCAGTACTTC,CASSLGSGQETQYF
TRBJ2-7,-,-,TRBV2,TGTGCCAGCAGTACTTACGAGCAGTACTTC,CASSTYEQYF
TRBJ2-5,-,-,TRBV10-3,TGTGCCATCAGTGAGCCGGGCAGGGTGGAGACCCAGTACTTC,CAISEPGRVETQYF
TRBJ1-6,once,TRBD1,TRBV2,TGTGCCAGCAGTAGGGACAGTTCTTTTCTCTCCTATAATTCACCCCTCCACTTT,CASSRDSSFLSYNSPLHF
TRBJ1-3,-,-,TRBV18,TGTGCCAGCTCGCCTAGGGGTCAGGACCGAGGCGGAAACACCATATATTTT,CASSPRGQDRGGNTIYF
TRBJ2-7,-,-,TRBV4-1,TGCGCCAGCAGCCAACGTAGGGGTGGGGTCTACGAGCAGTACTTC,CASSQRRGGVYEQYF
TRBJ2-2,-,-,TRBV7-9,TGTGCCAGCAGCTTAATTAACGGACAGAACACCGGGGAGCTGTTTTTT,CASSLINGQNTGELFF